This TCR beta chain derives from a study of T cell responses to AZD1222 COVID-19 vaccine. The germline V and J ends were trimmed by 0 bases and 5 bases, with 16 bases remaining between them. The germline gives CDR1 MNHNS, CDR2 SASEGT. This CDR3 is built from 16 residues. Sequencing used immunoSEQ multiplex PCR; TCRdb keeps in-frame clones, though not all of them. The table has approximately 94,000 clones, approximately 87% seen once; the top ten hold 4% to 4.5%. This clone was detected once. Its matching antigen is unknown. Notes on the study in general: Spike-specific TCRs gained breadth and depth after people received two AZD1222 doses. At baseline, just a handful of AZD1222 recipients tested seropositive.

V is TRBV6-1 and J is TRBJ1-1, with D unclear. The receptor was derived from an adult in good health. This material consisted of peripheral blood, taken on day 0 of MenACWY control vaccination. In DNA, the CDR3 is TGTGCCAGCAGTGAAGCATCGGGTTCCTATGGGACTGAAGCTTTCTTT. It translates to CASSEASGSYGTEAFF.